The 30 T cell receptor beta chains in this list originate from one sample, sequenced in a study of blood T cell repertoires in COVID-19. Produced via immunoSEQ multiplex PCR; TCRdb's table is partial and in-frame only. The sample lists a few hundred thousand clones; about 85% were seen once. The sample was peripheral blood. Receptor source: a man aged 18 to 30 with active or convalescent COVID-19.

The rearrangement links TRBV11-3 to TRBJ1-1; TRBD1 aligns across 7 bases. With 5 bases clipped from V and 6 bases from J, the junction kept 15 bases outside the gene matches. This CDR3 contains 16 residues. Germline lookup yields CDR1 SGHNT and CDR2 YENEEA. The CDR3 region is CASSRAGEDRFPEAFF. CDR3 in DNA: TGTGCCAGCAGCCGAGCGGGTGAGGACAGGTTCCCTGAAGCTTTCTTT.

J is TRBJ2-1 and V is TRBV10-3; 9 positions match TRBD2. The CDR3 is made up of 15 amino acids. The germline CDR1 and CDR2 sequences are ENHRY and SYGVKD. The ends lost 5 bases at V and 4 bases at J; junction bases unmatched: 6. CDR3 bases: TGTGCCATCAGTCCCACAGCGGGGGGATACAATGAGCAGTTCTTC. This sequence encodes CAISPTAGGYNEQFF.

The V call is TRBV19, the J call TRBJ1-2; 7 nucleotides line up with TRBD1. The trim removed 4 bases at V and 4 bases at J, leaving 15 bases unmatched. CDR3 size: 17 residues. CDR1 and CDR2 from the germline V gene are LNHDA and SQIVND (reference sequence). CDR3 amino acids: CASSTPGQPLTLYGYTF. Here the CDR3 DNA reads TGTGCCAGTAGTACCCCGGGACAGCCTCTGACACTCTATGGCTACACCTTC.

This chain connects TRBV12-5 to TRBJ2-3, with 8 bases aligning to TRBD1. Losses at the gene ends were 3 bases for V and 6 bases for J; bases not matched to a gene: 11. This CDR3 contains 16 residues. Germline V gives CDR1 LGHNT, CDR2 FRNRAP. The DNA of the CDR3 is TGTGCTAGTGGTTTCCCACAGGGGGTAAGAGGGGATACGCAGTATTTT. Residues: CASGFPQGVRGDTQYF.

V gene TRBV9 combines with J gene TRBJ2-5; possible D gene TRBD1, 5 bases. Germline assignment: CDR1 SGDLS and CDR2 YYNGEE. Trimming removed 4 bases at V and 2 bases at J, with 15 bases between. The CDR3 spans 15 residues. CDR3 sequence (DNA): TGTGCCAGCAGCACTCCTGGGGCTGATCAAGAGACCCAGTACTTC. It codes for CASSTPGADQETQYF.

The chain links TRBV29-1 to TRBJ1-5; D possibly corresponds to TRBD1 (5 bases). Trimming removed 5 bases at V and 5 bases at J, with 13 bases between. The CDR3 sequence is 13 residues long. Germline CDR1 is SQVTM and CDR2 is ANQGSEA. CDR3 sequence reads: CSVQGIEDQPQHF. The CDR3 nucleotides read TGCAGCGTTCAGGGAATCGAGGATCAGCCCCAGCATTTT. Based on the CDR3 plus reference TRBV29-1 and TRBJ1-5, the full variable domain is SAVISQKPSRDICQRGTSLTIQCQVDSQVTMMFWYRQQPGQSLTLIATANQGSEATYESGFVIDKFPISRPNLTFSTLTVSNMSPEDSSIYLCSVQGIEDQPQHFGDGTRLSIL.

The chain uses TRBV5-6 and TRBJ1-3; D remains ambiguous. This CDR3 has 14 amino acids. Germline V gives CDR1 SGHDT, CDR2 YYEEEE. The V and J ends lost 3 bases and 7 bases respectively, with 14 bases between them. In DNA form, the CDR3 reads TGTGCCAGCAGCTCCCTCCCCGCGGGGAACACCATATATTTT. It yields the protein CASSSLPAGNTIYF.

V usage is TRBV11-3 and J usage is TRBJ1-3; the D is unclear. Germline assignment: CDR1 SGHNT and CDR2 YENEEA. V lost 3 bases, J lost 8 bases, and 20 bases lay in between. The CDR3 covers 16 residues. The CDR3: CASSLGSGRSGDTIYF. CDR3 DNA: TGTGCCAGCAGCTTGGGATCGGGGAGGTCCGGAGACACCATATATTTT.

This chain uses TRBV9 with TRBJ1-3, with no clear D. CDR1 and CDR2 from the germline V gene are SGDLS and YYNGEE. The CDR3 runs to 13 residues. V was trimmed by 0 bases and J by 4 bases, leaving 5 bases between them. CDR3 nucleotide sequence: TGTGCCAGCAGCGTAGCTTCGGGAAACACCATATATTTT. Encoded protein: CASSVASGNTIYF. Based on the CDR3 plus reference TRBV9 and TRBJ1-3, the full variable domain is DSGVTQTPKHLITATGQRVTLRCSPRSGDLSVYWYQQSLDQGLQFLIQYYNGEERAKGNILERFSAQQFPDLHSELNLSSLELGDSALYFCASSVASGNTIYFGEGSWLTVV.

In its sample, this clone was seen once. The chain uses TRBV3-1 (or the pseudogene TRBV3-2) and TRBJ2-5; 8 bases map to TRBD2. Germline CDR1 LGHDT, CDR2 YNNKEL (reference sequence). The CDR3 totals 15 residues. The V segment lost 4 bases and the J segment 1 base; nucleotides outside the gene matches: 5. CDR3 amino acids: CASSPSGGAQETQYF. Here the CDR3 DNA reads TGTGCCAGCAGCCCTTCCGGGGGGGCCCAAGAGACCCAGTACTTC.

Here the CDR3 DNA reads TGTGCCAGCACATTCGGACAGGGACGTTCGGATAATGAAAAACTGTTTTTT. Translated, it gives CASTFGQGRSDNEKLFF. The chain combines TRBV28 with TRBJ1-4; TRBD1 aligns across 8 bases. Trimming at V came to 7 bases and at J to 4 bases, leaving 14 bases not matched to a gene. This CDR3 comprises 17 residues. Per the germline V gene, CDR1 is MDHEN and CDR2 is SYDVKM.

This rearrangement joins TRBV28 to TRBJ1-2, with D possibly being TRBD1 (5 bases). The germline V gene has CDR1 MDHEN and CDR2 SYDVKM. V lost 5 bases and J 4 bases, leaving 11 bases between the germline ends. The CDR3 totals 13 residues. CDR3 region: CASSPQTVYGYTF. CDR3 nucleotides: TGTGCCAGCAGTCCACAGACAGTCTATGGCTACACCTTC.

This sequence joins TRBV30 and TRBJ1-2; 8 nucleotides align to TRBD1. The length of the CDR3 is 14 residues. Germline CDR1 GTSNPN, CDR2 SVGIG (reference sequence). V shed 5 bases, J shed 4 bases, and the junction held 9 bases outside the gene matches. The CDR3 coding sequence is TGTGCCTGGGCCCCAGGGGGCGCGGGCTATGGCTACACCTTC. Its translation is CAWAPGGAGYGYTF.

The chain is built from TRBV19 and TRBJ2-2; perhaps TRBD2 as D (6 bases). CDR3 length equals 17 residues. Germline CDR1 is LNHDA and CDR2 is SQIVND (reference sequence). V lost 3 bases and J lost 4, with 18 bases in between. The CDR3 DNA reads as TGTGCCAGTAGTATCGATAATGGCGGGGTGAGCACCGGGGAGCTGTTTTTT. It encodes CASSIDNGGVSTGELFF.

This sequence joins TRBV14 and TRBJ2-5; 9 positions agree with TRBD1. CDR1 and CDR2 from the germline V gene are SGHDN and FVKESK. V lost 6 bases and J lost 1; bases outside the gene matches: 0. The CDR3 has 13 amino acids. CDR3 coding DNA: TGTGCCAGCAGGGACAGGGGCCAAGAGACCCAGTACTTC. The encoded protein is CASRDRGQETQYF.

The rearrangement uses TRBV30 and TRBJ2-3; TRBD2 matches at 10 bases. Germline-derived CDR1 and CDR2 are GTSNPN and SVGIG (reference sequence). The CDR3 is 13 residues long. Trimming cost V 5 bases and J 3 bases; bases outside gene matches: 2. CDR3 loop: CAWELAGTDTQYF. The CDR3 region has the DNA TGTGCCTGGGAACTAGCGGGAACAGATACGCAGTATTTT. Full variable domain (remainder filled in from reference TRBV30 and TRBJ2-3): SQTIHQWPATLVQPVGSPLSLECTVEGTSNPNLYWYRQAAGRGLQLLFYSVGIGQISSEVPQNLSASRPQDRQFILSSKKLLLSDSGFYLCAWELAGTDTQYFGPGTRLTVL.

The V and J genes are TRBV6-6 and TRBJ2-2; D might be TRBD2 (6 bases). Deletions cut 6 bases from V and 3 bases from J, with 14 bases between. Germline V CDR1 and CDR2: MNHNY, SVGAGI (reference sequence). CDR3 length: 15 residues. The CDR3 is CASSPGGWDTGELFF. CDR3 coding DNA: TGTGCCAGCAGCCCCGGGGGATGGGACACCGGGGAGCTGTTTTTT.

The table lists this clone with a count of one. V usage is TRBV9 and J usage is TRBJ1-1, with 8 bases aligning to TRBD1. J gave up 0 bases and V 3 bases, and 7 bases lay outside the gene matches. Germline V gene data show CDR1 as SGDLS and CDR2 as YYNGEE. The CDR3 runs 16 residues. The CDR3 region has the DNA TGTGCCAGCAGCGAGACCTCAGGGGGCTTGAACACTGAAGCTTTCTTT. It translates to CASSETSGGLNTEAFF. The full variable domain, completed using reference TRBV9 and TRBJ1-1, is DSGVTQTPKHLITATGQRVTLRCSPRSGDLSVYWYQQSLDQGLQFLIQYYNGEERAKGNILERFSAQQFPDLHSELNLSSLELGDSALYFCASSETSGGLNTEAFFGQGTRLTVV.

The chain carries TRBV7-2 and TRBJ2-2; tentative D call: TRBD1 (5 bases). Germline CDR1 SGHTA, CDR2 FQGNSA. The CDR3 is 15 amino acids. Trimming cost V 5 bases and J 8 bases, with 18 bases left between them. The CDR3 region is CASSPPQGFKGELFF. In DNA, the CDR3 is TGTGCCAGCAGCCCCCCCCAGGGTTTTAAGGGGGAGCTGTTTTTT.

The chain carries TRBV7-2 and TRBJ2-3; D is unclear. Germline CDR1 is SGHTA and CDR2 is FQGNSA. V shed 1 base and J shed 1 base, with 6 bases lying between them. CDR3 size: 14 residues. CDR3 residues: CASSLVARTDTQYF. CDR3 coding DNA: TGTGCCAGCAGCTTAGTAGCACGCACAGATACGCAGTATTTT.

The CDR3 DNA reads as TGCGCCAGCAGCCCCCCGCTAGCACAAGAGACCCAGTACTTC. It is translated as CASSPPLAQETQYF. V and J are TRBV5-1 and TRBJ2-5; possibly TRBD2 for D (5 bases). The length of the CDR3 is 14 residues. Between the trimmed V and J ends, which lost 4 bases and 2 bases, there was a span of 12 bases. CDR1 SGHRS and CDR2 YFSETQ come from the germline V gene.

The CDR3 coding sequence is TGTGCCAGCAGCAGGACAGCGGCCGGGGAGCTGTTTTTT. Its protein is CASSRTAAGELFF. The chain recombines TRBV7-2 with TRBJ2-2, with D tentatively TRBD1 (6 bases). Looked up from germline, CDR1 is SGHTA and CDR2 is FQGNSA. V lost 5 bases to trimming and J lost 6 bases, with 10 bases between them. This CDR3 is 13 amino acids long.

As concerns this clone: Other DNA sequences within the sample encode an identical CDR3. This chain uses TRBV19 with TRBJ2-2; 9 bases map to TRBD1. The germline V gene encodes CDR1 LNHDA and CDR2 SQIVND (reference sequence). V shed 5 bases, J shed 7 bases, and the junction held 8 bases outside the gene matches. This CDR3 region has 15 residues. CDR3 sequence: CASSPRQGVIGELFF. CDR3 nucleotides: TGTGCCAGTAGTCCGAGACAGGGGGTCATCGGGGAGCTGTTTTTT.

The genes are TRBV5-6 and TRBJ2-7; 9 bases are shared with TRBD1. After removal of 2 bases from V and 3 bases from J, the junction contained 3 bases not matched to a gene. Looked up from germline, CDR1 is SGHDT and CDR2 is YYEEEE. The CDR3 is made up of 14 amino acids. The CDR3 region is CASSLGTGIYEQYF. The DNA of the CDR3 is TGTGCCAGCAGCTTAGGGACAGGGATCTACGAGCAGTACTTC.

In nucleotides, the CDR3 is TGTGCCAGCAGTTCGGCCGGGACTAGCCCAAAGATCTACGAGCAGTACTTC. It specifies CASSSAGTSPKIYEQYF. The chain carries TRBV27 and TRBJ2-7, with TRBD2 matching 9 bases. Looked up from germline, CDR1 is MNHEY and CDR2 is SMNVEV (reference sequence). J gave up 3 bases and V 4 bases, and 13 bases lay outside the gene matches. The CDR3 length is 17 residues.

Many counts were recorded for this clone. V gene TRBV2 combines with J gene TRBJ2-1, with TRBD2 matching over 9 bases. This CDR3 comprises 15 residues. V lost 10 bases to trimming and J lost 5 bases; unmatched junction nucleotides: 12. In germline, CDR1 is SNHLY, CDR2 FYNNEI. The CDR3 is CAMPPRGGGDNEQFF. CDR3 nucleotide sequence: TGTGCCATGCCCCCCCGGGGCGGGGGGGACAATGAGCAGTTCTTC. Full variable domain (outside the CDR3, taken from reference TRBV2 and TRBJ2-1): EPEVTQTPSHQVTQMGQEVILRCVPISNHLYFYWYRQILGQKVEFLVSFYNNEISEKSEIFDDQFSVERPDGSNFTLKIRSTKLEDSAMYFCAMPPRGGGDNEQFFGPGTRLTVL.

In nucleotides, the CDR3 is TGTGCCACCGGGACAGGGCCTTCGAACACTGAAGCTTTCTTT. Its protein is CATGTGPSNTEAFF. V usage is TRBV4-2 and J usage is TRBJ1-1; 9 nucleotides match TRBD1. From germline, CDR1 is LGHNA and CDR2 YNFKEQ. Losses at the gene ends were 10 bases for V and 1 base for J; bases not matched to a gene: 7. The CDR3 totals 14 residues.

DNA for the CDR3: TGTGCCAGCAGTTACGGACTAGCGGGAGCCGACGGGGAGCTGTTTTTT. Protein sequence: CASSYGLAGADGELFF. This sequence joins TRBV9 and TRBJ2-2, with 13 bases fitting TRBD2. The junction had 8 bases not matched to a gene; V was cut back by 5 bases and J by 7 bases. Germline-derived CDR1 and CDR2 are SGDLS and YYNGEE. The CDR3 is 16 residues long.

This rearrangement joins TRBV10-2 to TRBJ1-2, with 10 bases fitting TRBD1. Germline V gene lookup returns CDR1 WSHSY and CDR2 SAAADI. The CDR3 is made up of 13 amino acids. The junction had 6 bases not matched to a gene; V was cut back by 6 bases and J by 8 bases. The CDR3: CASSDRGRGGYTF. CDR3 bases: TGCGCCAGCAGCGACAGGGGGCGAGGGGGCTACACCTTC.

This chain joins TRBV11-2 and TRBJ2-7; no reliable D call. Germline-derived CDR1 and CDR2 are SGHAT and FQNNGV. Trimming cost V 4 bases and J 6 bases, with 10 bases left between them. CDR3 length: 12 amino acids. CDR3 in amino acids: CASSSHKPEQYF. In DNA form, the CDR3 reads TGTGCCAGCAGCTCCCACAAACCCGAGCAGTACTTC.